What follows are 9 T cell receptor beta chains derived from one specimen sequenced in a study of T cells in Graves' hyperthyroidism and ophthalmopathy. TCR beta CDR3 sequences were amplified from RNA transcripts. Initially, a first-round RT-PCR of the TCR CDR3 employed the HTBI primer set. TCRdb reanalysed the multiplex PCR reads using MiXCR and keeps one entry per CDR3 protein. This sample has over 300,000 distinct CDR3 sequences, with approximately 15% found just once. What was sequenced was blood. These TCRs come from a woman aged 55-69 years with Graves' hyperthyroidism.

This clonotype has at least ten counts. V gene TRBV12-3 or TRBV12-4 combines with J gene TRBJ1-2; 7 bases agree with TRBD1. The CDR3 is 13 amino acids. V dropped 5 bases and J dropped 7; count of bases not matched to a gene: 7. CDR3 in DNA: TGTGCCAGCAGTCAACAGGGGATAGCTGGCTACACCTTC. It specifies CASSQQGIAGYTF.

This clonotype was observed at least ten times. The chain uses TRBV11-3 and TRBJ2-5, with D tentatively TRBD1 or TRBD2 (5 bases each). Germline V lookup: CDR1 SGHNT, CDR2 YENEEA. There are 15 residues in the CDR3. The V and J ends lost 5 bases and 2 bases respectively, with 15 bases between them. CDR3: CASSTREGLQETQYF. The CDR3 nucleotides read TGTGCCAGCAGCACTCGCGAGGGGCTGCAAGAGACCCAGTACTTC.

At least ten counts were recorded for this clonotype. The CDR3, as DNA: TGTGCCAGCAGTATACAGGGAACGCCCCAGCATTTT. Translated, it gives CASSIQGTPQHF. The rearrangement uses TRBV28 and TRBJ1-5; tentative D call: TRBD1 (6 bases). The V end lost 5 bases, the J end lost 9 bases, and 11 bases lay between the germline ends. The CDR3 has 12 residues. Germline lookup yields CDR1 MDHEN and CDR2 SYDVKM.

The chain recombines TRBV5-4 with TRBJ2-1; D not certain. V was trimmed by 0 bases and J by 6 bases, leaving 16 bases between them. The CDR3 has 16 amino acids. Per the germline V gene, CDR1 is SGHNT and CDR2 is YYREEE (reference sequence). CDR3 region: CASSLAELVRGNEQFF. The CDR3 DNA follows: TGTGCCAGCAGCTTGGCCGAGCTAGTACGAGGCAATGAGCAGTTCTTC.

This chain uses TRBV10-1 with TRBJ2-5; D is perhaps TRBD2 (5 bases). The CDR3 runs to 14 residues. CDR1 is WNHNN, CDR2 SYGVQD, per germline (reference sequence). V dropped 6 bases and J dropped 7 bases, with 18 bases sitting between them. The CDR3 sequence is CASSVGGTGMTQYF. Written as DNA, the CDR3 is TGCGCCAGCAGCGTCGGCGGAACCGGGATGACCCAGTACTTC.

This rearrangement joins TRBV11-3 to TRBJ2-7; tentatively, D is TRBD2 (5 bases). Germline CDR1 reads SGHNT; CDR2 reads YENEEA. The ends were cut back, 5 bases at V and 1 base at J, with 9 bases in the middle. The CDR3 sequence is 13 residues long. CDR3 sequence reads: CASSQRPSYEQYF. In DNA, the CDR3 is TGTGCCAGCAGCCAGCGGCCATCCTACGAGCAGTACTTC.

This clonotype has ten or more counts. This CDR3 is CASSLQGDFYEQYF. CDR3 coding DNA: TGTGCCAGCTCACTACAGGGAGACTTCTACGAGCAGTACTTC. The chain combines TRBV18 with TRBJ2-7, with D perhaps matching TRBD1 (6 bases). Germline V gene data show CDR1 as KGHSH and CDR2 as LQKENI. Trimming removed 4 bases at V and 3 bases at J, with 13 bases between. The CDR3 length is 14 residues.

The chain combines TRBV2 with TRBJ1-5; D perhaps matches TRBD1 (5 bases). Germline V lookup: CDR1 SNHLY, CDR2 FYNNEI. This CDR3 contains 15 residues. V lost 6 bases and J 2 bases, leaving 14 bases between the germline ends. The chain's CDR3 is CASREAPGGNQPQHF. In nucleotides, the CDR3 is TGTGCCAGCAGGGAGGCCCCGGGGGGCAATCAGCCCCAGCATTTT.

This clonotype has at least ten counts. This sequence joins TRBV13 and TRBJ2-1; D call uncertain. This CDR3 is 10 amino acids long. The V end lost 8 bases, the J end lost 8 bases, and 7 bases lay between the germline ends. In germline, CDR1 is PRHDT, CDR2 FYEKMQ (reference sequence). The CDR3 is CASAVDEQFF. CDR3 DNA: TGTGCCAGCGCCGTTGATGAGCAGTTCTTC.